Listed below are T cell receptor beta chains from one sample, sequenced in a study of blood T cell repertoires in COVID-19. Sequencing was performed with immunoSEQ multiplex PCR; in TCRdb, only in-frame clones are kept and a portion is missing. The sample records around 450,000 clones, around 90% being singletons. Source material: PBMCs or T cells enriched from blood (not recorded which). The source is a woman between 18 and 29 years old who had recovered from COVID-19. CDR3s include the opening cysteine and the closing phenylalanine or tryptophan. Each record gives: J gene, V gene, D gene, clone size, CDR3 protein, CDR3 DNA. D genes are given only for firm matches. Clone sizes are given selectively: once, few, many, or a class where the clone is expanded.

j_gene: TRBJ1-2
v_gene: TRBV12-3/TRBV12-4
d_gene: TRBD1
abundance: once
CDR3aa: CASTPGGPQDYTF
CDR3nt: TGTGCCAGCACCCCAGGGGGACCTCAGGACTACACCTTC

j_gene: TRBJ2-5
v_gene: TRBV4-1
d_gene: TRBD2
abundance: NA
CDR3aa: CASSVRGGETQYF
CDR3nt: TGCGCCAGCAGCGTTCGGGGGGGAGAGACCCAGTACTTC

j_gene: TRBJ1-1
v_gene: TRBV12-3/TRBV12-4
d_gene: TRBD1
abundance: NA
CDR3aa: CASTRGRGTEAFF
CDR3nt: TGTGCCAGCACCCGGGGCAGGGGGACTGAAGCTTTCTTT

j_gene: TRBJ1-6
v_gene: TRBV19
d_gene: TRBD1
abundance: NA
CDR3aa: CASRTGTGNSPLHF
CDR3nt: TGTGCCAGTCGAACCGGGACAGGGAATTCACCCCTCCACTTT

j_gene: TRBJ1-2
v_gene: TRBV18
d_gene: NA
abundance: NA
CDR3aa: CASSPAGQANYGYTF
CDR3nt: TGTGCCAGCTCACCAGCAGGGCAAGCTAACTATGGCTACACCTTC

j_gene: TRBJ2-5
v_gene: TRBV24-1
d_gene: TRBD2
abundance: NA
CDR3aa: CATSDGGGETQYF
CDR3nt: TGTGCCACCAGTGATGGGGGGGGAGAGACCCAGTACTTC

j_gene: TRBJ1-5
v_gene: TRBV6-1
d_gene: NA
abundance: NA
CDR3aa: CASTPTGRWQPQHF
CDR3nt: TGTGCCAGCACCCCTACGGGGAGGTGGCAGCCCCAGCATTTT

j_gene: TRBJ1-4
v_gene: TRBV6-1
d_gene: TRBD1
abundance: NA
CDR3aa: CASSEAGTGANEKLFF
CDR3nt: TGTGCCAGCAGTGAAGCCGGGACAGGGGCTAATGAAAAACTGTTTTTT

j_gene: TRBJ2-7
v_gene: TRBV2
d_gene: NA
abundance: NA
CDR3aa: CASTQDSYEQYF
CDR3nt: TGTGCCAGCACCCAGGACAGCTACGAGCAGTACTTC

j_gene: TRBJ1-2
v_gene: TRBV5-1
d_gene: NA
abundance: NA
CDR3aa: CASSLNYGTSYGYTF
CDR3nt: TGCGCCAGCAGCCTCAACTATGGGACATCCTATGGCTACACCTTC

j_gene: TRBJ1-1
v_gene: TRBV12-3/TRBV12-4
d_gene: TRBD1
abundance: once
CDR3aa: CASSSDRGTEAFF
CDR3nt: TGTGCCAGCAGTTCCGACAGGGGGACTGAAGCTTTCTTT

j_gene: TRBJ1-3
v_gene: TRBV19
d_gene: NA
abundance: NA
CDR3aa: CASRTRGTGNTIYF
CDR3nt: TGTGCCAGTAGGACTCGGGGAACGGGAAACACCATATATTTT

j_gene: TRBJ2-7
v_gene: TRBV5-1
d_gene: TRBD1
abundance: few
CDR3aa: CASSLELRGTYEQYF
CDR3nt: TGCGCCAGCAGCTTGGAGCTCAGGGGGACCTACGAGCAGTACTTC

j_gene: TRBJ2-2
v_gene: TRBV11-2
d_gene: NA
abundance: NA
CDR3aa: CASSLMVKGAGELFF
CDR3nt: TGTGCCAGCAGCTTAATGGTAAAGGGAGCCGGGGAGCTGTTTTTT

j_gene: TRBJ1-2
v_gene: TRBV7-9
d_gene: NA
abundance: NA
CDR3aa: CASSSPRQERKGYTF
CDR3nt: TGTGCCAGCAGCTCCCCACGACAAGAAAGGAAGGGCTACACCTTC

j_gene: TRBJ1-3
v_gene: TRBV30
d_gene: NA
abundance: NA
CDR3aa: CAWGGGRFSGNTIYF
CDR3nt: TGTGCCTGGGGGGGAGGACGATTCTCTGGAAACACCATATATTTT

j_gene: TRBJ1-2
v_gene: TRBV15
d_gene: TRBD1
abundance: NA
CDR3aa: CATTPDRVGWGYTF
CDR3nt: TGTGCCACCACCCCCGACAGGGTGGGGTGGGGCTACACCTTC

j_gene: TRBJ1-6
v_gene: TRBV5-1
d_gene: NA
abundance: NA
CDR3aa: CASSPRAGDITSPLHF
CDR3nt: TGCGCCAGCAGCCCACGCGCGGGGGACATCACTTCACCCCTCCACTTT

j_gene: TRBJ1-5
v_gene: TRBV12-5
d_gene: TRBD1
abundance: once
CDR3aa: CASGSGQNQPQHF
CDR3nt: TGTGCTAGTGGCTCGGGACAGAATCAGCCCCAGCATTTT

j_gene: TRBJ1-1
v_gene: TRBV7-2
d_gene: NA
abundance: NA
CDR3aa: CASTLNRDSNTEAFF
CDR3nt: TGTGCCAGCACCCTCAACCGGGACTCGAACACTGAAGCTTTCTTT

j_gene: TRBJ2-5
v_gene: TRBV5-1
d_gene: NA
abundance: NA
CDR3aa: CASSLAAIKETQYF
CDR3nt: TGCGCCAGCAGCTTGGCCGCGATCAAAGAGACCCAGTACTTC

j_gene: TRBJ1-3
v_gene: TRBV28
d_gene: TRBD1
abundance: NA
CDR3aa: CASTDRFLSGNTIYF
CDR3nt: TGTGCCAGCACGGACAGGTTCCTCTCTGGAAACACCATATATTTT

j_gene: TRBJ2-1
v_gene: TRBV12-3/TRBV12-4
d_gene: TRBD2
abundance: NA
CDR3aa: CASSLVLAGEQFF
CDR3nt: TGTGCCAGCAGTTTAGTACTAGCGGGGGAGCAGTTCTTC

j_gene: TRBJ1-2
v_gene: TRBV19
d_gene: NA
abundance: NA
CDR3aa: CASSIDGGGGRERGYTF
CDR3nt: TGTGCCAGTAGTATAGACGGAGGAGGAGGGAGGGAACGTGGCTACACCTTC

j_gene: TRBJ1-1
v_gene: TRBV7-3
d_gene: NA
abundance: NA
CDR3aa: CASSFSRNTEAFF
CDR3nt: TGTGCCAGCAGCTTTAGTAGGAACACTGAAGCTTTCTTT

j_gene: TRBJ1-1
v_gene: TRBV6-5
d_gene: NA
abundance: NA
CDR3aa: CASRADGTEAFF
CDR3nt: TGTGCCAGCAGGGCGGATGGCACTGAAGCTTTCTTT

j_gene: TRBJ1-2
v_gene: TRBV7-8
d_gene: NA
abundance: few
CDR3aa: CASSLGIGDYGYTF
CDR3nt: TGTGCCAGCAGCTTAGGAATAGGGGACTATGGCTACACCTTC

j_gene: TRBJ1-5
v_gene: TRBV4-1
d_gene: NA
abundance: NA
CDR3aa: CASSQVGNQPQHF
CDR3nt: TGCGCCAGCAGCCAAGTCGGGAATCAGCCCCAGCATTTT